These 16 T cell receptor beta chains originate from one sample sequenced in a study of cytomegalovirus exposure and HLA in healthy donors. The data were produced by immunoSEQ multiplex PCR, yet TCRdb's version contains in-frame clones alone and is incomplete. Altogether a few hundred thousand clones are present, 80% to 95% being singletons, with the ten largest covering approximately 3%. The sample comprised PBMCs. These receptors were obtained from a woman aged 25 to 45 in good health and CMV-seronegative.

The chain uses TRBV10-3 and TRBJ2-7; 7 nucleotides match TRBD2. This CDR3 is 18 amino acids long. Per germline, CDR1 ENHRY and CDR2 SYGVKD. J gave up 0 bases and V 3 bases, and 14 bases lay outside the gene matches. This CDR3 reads CAISDTPPSASGSYEQYF. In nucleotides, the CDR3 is TGTGCCATCAGTGACACCCCACCCTCAGCTAGCGGCTCCTACGAGCAGTACTTC.

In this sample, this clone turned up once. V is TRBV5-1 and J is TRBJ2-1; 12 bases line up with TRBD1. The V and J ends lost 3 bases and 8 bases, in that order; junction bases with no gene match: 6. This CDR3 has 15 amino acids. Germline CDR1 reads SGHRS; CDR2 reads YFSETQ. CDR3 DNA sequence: TGCGCCAGCAGCTCTTGGGGACAGGGGGCCGATGAGCAGTTCTTC. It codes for CASSSWGQGADEQFF.

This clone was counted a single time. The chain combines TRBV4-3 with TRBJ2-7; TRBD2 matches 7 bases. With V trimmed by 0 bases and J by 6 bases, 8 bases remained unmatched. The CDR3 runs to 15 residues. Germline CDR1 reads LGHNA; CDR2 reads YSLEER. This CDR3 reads CASSQDEGGTREQYF. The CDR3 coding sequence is TGCGCCAGCAGCCAAGATGAGGGAGGGACTCGCGAGCAGTACTTC.

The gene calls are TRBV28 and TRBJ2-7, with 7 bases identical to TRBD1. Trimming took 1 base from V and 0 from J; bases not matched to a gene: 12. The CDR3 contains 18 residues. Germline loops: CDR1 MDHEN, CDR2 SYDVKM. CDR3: CASSLSLNTGVSSYEQYF. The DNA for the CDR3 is TGTGCCAGCAGTTTATCGTTAAATACAGGGGTTAGCTCCTACGAGCAGTACTTC.

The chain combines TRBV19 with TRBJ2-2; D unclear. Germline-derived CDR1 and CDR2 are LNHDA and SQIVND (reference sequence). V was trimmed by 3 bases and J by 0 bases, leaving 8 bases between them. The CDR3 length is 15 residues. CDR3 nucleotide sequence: TGTGCCAGTAGTATTGGAGTTCCGAACACCGGGGAGCTGTTTTTT. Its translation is CASSIGVPNTGELFF.

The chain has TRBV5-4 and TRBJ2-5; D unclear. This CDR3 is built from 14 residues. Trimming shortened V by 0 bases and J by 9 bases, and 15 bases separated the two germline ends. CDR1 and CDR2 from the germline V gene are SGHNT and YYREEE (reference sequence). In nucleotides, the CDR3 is TGTGCCAGCAGCTTGGTACCTCAGCCTGGGGCCCAGTACTTC. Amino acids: CASSLVPQPGAQYF. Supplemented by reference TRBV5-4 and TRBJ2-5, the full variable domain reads ETGVTQSPTHLIKTRGQQVTLRCSSQSGHNTVSWYQQALGQGPQFIFQYYREEENGRGNFPPRFSGLQFPNYSSELNVNALELDDSALYLCASSLVPQPGAQYFGPGTRLLVL.

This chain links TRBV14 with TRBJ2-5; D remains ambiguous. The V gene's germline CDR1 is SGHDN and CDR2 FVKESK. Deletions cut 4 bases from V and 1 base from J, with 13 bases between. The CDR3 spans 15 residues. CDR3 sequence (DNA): TGTGCCAGCAGCCCCTTGGCGGAAATCCAAGAGACCCAGTACTTC. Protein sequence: CASSPLAEIQETQYF.

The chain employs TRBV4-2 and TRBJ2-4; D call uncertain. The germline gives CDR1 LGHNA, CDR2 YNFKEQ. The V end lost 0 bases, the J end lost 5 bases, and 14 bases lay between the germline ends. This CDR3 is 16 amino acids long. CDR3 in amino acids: CASSQDPKFRENIQYF. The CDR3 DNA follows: TGTGCCAGCAGCCAAGATCCGAAGTTCCGGGAAAACATTCAGTACTTC.

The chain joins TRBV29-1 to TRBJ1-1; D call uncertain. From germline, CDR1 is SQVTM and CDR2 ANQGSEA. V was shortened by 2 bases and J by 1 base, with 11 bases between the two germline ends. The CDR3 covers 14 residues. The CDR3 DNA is TGCAGCGTTGAACGGGAGGCGACGAACACTGAAGCTTTCTTT. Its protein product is CSVEREATNTEAFF.

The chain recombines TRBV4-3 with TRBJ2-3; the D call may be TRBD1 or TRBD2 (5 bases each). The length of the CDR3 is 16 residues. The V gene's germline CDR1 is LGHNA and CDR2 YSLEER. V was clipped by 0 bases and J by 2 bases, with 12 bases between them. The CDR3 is CASSQDSGQVTDTQYF. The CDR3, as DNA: TGCGCCAGCAGCCAAGATTCGGGGCAGGTCACAGATACGCAGTATTTT.

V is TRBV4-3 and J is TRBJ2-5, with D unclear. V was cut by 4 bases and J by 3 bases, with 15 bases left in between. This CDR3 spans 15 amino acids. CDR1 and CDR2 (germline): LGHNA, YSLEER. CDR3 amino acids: CASSRNPQGEETQYF. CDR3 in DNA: TGCGCCAGCAGCCGTAACCCCCAAGGAGAAGAGACCCAGTACTTC.

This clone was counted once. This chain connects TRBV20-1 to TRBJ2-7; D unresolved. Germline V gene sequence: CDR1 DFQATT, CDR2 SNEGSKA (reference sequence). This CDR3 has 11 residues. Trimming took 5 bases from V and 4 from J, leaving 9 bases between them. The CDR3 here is CSADVGYEQYF. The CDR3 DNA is TGCAGTGCTGATGTGGGGTACGAGCAGTACTTC.

The CDR3 loop is CASTTGQGVNTIYF. CDR3 coding DNA: TGTGCCAGCACCACGGGACAGGGGGTAAACACCATATATTTT. The rearrangement joins TRBV6-1 to TRBJ1-3; the match to TRBD1 covers 11 bases. The germline V gene encodes CDR1 MNHNS and CDR2 SASEGT. After removal of 7 bases from V and 6 bases from J, the junction contained 5 bases not matched to a gene. This CDR3 is built from 14 residues.

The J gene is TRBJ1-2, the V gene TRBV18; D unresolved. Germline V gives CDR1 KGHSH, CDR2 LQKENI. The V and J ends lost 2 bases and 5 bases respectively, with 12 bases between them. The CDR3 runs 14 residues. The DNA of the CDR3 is TGTGCCAGCTCACCAATAAGCTTAAATTATGGCTACACCTTC. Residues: CASSPISLNYGYTF.

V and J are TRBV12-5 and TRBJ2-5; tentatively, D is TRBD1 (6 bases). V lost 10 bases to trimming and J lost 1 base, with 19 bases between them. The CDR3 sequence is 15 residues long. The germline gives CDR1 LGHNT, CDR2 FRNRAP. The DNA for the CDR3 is TGTGCTATCCTCGTCCAGGGCAGGGGCCAAGAGACCCAGTACTTC. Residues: CAILVQGRGQETQYF.

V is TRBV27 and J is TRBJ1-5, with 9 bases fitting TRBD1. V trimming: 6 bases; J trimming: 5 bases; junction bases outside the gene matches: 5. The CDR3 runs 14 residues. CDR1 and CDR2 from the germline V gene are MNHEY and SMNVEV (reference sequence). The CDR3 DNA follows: TGTGCCAGCAGCCCGACAGGGGGTGATCAGCCCCAGCATTTT. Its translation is CASSPTGGDQPQHF.